A single sample is the source of the 25 T cell receptor beta chains below, sequenced in a study of response to subunit inactivated influenza vaccine. TCRdb reprocessed the RT-PCR reads via MiXCR and lists one record per CDR3 protein. The data hold roughly 700,000 distinct CDR3 sequences, with around 14% observed a single time. Sequenced material: PBMCs from blood, taken 14 days before vaccination. The receptors stem from a man aged 45-65 years who received an inactivated influenza vaccine.

The rearrangement links TRBV29-1 to TRBJ2-7; perhaps TRBD1 as D (5 bases). Germline CDR1 reads SQVTM; CDR2 reads ANQGSEA. The CDR3 has 16 residues. V shed 0 bases and J shed 3 bases, with 18 bases lying between them. CDR3 nucleotides: TGCAGCGTTGAAGACGCGAGGACATCTTCGGGCTACGAGCAGTACTTC. Amino acids: CSVEDARTSSGYEQYF.

This clonotype came up a few times. This rearrangement joins TRBV29-1 to TRBJ1-2; the D is unclear. Germline-derived CDR1 and CDR2 are SQVTM and ANQGSEA. The CDR3 runs to 11 residues. Between the trimmed V and J ends, which lost 4 bases and 4 bases, there was a span of 7 bases. The chain's CDR3 is CSVAHSYGYTF. The CDR3 DNA follows: TGCAGCGTTGCCCACAGCTATGGCTACACCTTC.

This chain links TRBV3-1 with TRBJ2-1; 10 bases line up with TRBD2. There are 17 residues in the CDR3. V gave up 5 bases and J gave up 5 bases; unmatched junction bases: 12. CDR1 is LGHDT, CDR2 YNNKEL, per germline (reference sequence). This chain's CDR3 is CASSSFSGTSAHNEQFF. DNA of the CDR3: TGTGCCAGCAGCTCCTTTTCCGGGACTAGCGCCCACAATGAGCAGTTCTTC.

This clonotype showed up just a few times. The chain joins TRBV2 to TRBJ2-4, with a tentative D call TRBD1 (5 bases). Germline values: CDR1 SNHLY, CDR2 FYNNEI. The length of the CDR3 is 16 residues. The V gene lost 2 bases and the J gene lost 0 bases, with 11 bases spanning the gap. In DNA, the CDR3 is TGTGCCAGCAGTGAACGGGTCAGGGTAGCCAAAAACATTCAGTACTTC. Its translation: CASSERVRVAKNIQYF.

The chain employs TRBV5-1 and TRBJ2-3; 13 bases agree with TRBD2. The CDR3 totals 15 residues. The junction had 6 bases not matched to a gene; V was cut back by 4 bases and J by 7 bases. The germline gives CDR1 SGHRS, CDR2 YFSETQ. The CDR3 coding sequence is TGCGCCAGCAGCCCGACTAGCGGGAGGATGCATACGCAGTATTTT. Its translation: CASSPTSGRMHTQYF.

V and J are TRBV6-1 and TRBJ2-7; 7 bases map to TRBD1. This CDR3 is 14 amino acids long. CDR1 MNHNS and CDR2 SASEGT come from the germline V gene. Germline trimming cut 7 bases from V and 3 bases from J; bases unmatched to any gene: 9. The CDR3 spells CASKLMTGSYEQYF. CDR3 DNA: TGTGCCAGCAAGCTGATGACAGGGAGCTACGAGCAGTACTTC.

In its sample, this clonotype was seen a few times. The rearrangement joins TRBV5-1 to TRBJ1-1; D may be TRBD1 (5 bases). CDR3 size: 15 residues. With 0 bases removed from V and 5 bases from J, the gap between germline ends came to 14 bases. From germline, CDR1 is SGHRS and CDR2 YFSETQ. The CDR3 is CASSLVGATVTEAFF. Here the CDR3 DNA reads TGCGCCAGCAGCTTGGTAGGTGCGACAGTAACTGAAGCTTTCTTT.

This clonotype has more than one count but fewer than ten. The chain employs TRBV12-3 or TRBV12-4 and TRBJ2-1; D is possibly TRBD1 (6 bases). This CDR3 spans 14 amino acids. V gave up 3 bases and J gave up 6 bases, with 12 bases separating them. DNA for the CDR3: TGTGCCAGCAGTTTTGCGGACAGAATCAATGAGCAGTTCTTC. As protein: CASSFADRINEQFF.

The V and J genes are TRBV15 and TRBJ1-2; 9 bases are a match to TRBD1. V lost 2 bases and J lost 2; bases outside the gene matches: 9. The length of the CDR3 is 17 residues. Germline-derived CDR1 and CDR2 are LNHNV and YYDKDF (reference sequence). The CDR3 DNA reads TGTGCCACCAGCAGACCACCTTGGGACAGGGTGAACTATGGCTACACCTTC. The encoded protein is CATSRPPWDRVNYGYTF.

This clonotype was seen many times. The gene calls are TRBV6-2 or TRBV6-3 and TRBJ2-1, with 8 bases identical to TRBD2. CDR1 is MNHEY, CDR2 SVGEGT, per germline. V lost 6 bases and J lost 3; bases outside the gene matches: 7. The CDR3 contains 15 residues. CDR3 amino acids: CASSPGGAHYNEQFF. The CDR3 bases are TGTGCCAGCAGCCCCGGGGGGGCGCACTACAATGAGCAGTTCTTC.

This clonotype was counted ten times or more. This chain's CDR3 is CASSLGTGGELFF. The CDR3 region has the DNA TGTGCCAGCAGCCTCGGAACAGGCGGGGAGCTGTTTTTT. The chain combines TRBV12-3 or TRBV12-4 with TRBJ2-2; a weak D match, TRBD1 (5 bases). The germline V and J ends were trimmed by 6 bases and 7 bases, with 12 bases remaining between them. This CDR3 comprises 13 residues.

This clonotype has only a few counts. CDR3 nucleotides: TGCAGTGCTCTGAGCGGGGGGAACCAAGAGACCCAGTACTTC. This codes for CSALSGGNQETQYF. The rearrangement uses TRBV20-1 and TRBJ2-5; 9 nucleotides align to TRBD2. This CDR3 region has 14 residues. V shed 5 bases, J shed 0 bases, and the junction held 4 bases outside the gene matches. Germline assignment: CDR1 DFQATT and CDR2 SNEGSKA (reference sequence).

This clonotype occurred many times. The genes are TRBV2 and TRBJ2-3, with TRBD1 matching 8 bases. This CDR3 has 16 amino acids. The junction had 6 bases not matched to a gene; V was cut back by 3 bases and J by 1 base. From germline, CDR1 is SNHLY and CDR2 FYNNEI. The CDR3 sequence is CASSDNRGQGTDTQYF. For the CDR3, the DNA is TGTGCCAGCAGTGATAATCGGGGACAGGGCACAGATACGCAGTATTTT.

This clonotype was recorded a few times. V usage is TRBV20-1 and J usage is TRBJ2-3; weak D call: TRBD2 (6 bases). This CDR3 contains 14 residues. The germline V and J ends were trimmed by 3 bases and 6 bases, with 16 bases remaining between them. Germline V gene lookup returns CDR1 DFQATT and CDR2 SNEGSKA (reference sequence). CDR3 coding DNA: TGCAGTGCTAGTGGGATCGGGAGTACGGATACGCAGTATTTT. Translation gives CSASGIGSTDTQYF.

The table lists this clonotype with a few counts. The chain has TRBV7-9 and TRBJ2-2; no reliable D call. Between the trimmed V and J ends, which lost 0 bases and 4 bases, there was a span of 6 bases. The CDR3 is 14 amino acids. Germline CDR1 is SEHNR and CDR2 is FQNEAQ (reference sequence). CDR3 nucleotides: TGTGCCAGCAGCTTAGCGAGTTCCACCGGGGAGCTGTTTTTT. Residues: CASSLASSTGELFF.

This clonotype showed up just a few times. The chain employs TRBV13 and TRBJ2-5; D is unresolved. Germline V gene data show CDR1 as PRHDT and CDR2 as FYEKMQ (reference sequence). Trimming removed 0 bases from V and 2 bases from J, with 13 bases in between. This CDR3 is built from 16 residues. Here the CDR3 DNA reads TGTGCCAGCAGCTTAGGAGGCTGGGAACCTCAAGAGACCCAGTACTTC. Its protein is CASSLGGWEPQETQYF.

This clonotype was detected a few times. CDR3 protein: CASSPGLAGGNEQYF. The CDR3 DNA is TGTGCCAGCAGCCCGGGACTAGCGGGAGGAAACGAGCAGTACTTC. The V call is TRBV7-9, the J call TRBJ2-7; 15 bases are shared with TRBD2. V was pared by 5 bases and J by 5 bases, with 4 bases of the junction left unmatched. The CDR3 runs to 15 residues. The germline CDR1 and CDR2 sequences are SEHNR and FQNEAQ (reference sequence).

This clonotype was recorded a few times. The chain employs TRBV30 and TRBJ2-2, with unresolved D. This CDR3 spans 15 amino acids. Looked up from germline, CDR1 is GTSNPN and CDR2 is SVGIG (reference sequence). With 2 bases removed from V and 1 base from J, the gap between germline ends came to 11 bases. The CDR3 spells CAWSSATVNTGELFF. In nucleotides, the CDR3 is TGTGCCTGGAGTTCCGCGACGGTGAACACCGGGGAGCTGTTTTTT.

The gene calls are TRBV3-1 and TRBJ2-5; D is perhaps TRBD1 or TRBD2 (5 bases each). The CDR3 has 17 residues. Trimming stripped 0 bases from V and 5 bases from J, with 19 bases between. Germline CDR1 and CDR2: LGHDT and YNNKEL (reference sequence). Written as DNA, the CDR3 is TGTGCCAGCAGCCAAGACCCTTTTCGAGGGGATTGGGAGACCCAGTACTTC. Protein product: CASSQDPFRGDWETQYF.

The chain is built from TRBV2 and TRBJ1-2; D is possibly TRBD1 (5 bases). V lost 2 bases, J lost 7 bases, and 11 bases lay in between. Germline lookup yields CDR1 SNHLY and CDR2 FYNNEI. This CDR3 has 13 amino acids. The CDR3 here is CASSELVGLGYTF. CDR3 nucleotides: TGTGCCAGCAGTGAACTCGTGGGACTTGGCTACACCTTC. Looking up the rest from reference TRBV2 and TRBJ1-2 gives the full variable domain: EPEVTQTPSHQVTQMGQEVILRCVPISNHLYFYWYRQILGQKVEFLVSFYNNEISEKSEIFDDQFSVERPDGSNFTLKIRSTKLEDSAMYFCASSELVGLGYTFGSGTRLTVV.

This chain uses TRBV6-1 with TRBJ2-6, with 9 bases fitting TRBD1. Germline V gives CDR1 MNHNS, CDR2 SASEGT. This CDR3 is 17 amino acids long. Trimming took 6 bases from V and 1 from J; bases not matched to a gene: 7. The CDR3 DNA reads TGTGCCAGCAGAAGGACAGGGGAAACATCTGGGGCCAACGTCCTGACTTTC. Translated: CASRRTGETSGANVLTF.

Only one count was recorded for this clonotype. The chain links TRBV7-2 to TRBJ2-1; unclear D gene. The V and J ends lost 5 bases and 8 bases respectively, with 13 bases between them. The CDR3 runs 13 residues. Germline CDR1 is SGHTA and CDR2 is FQGNSA. The CDR3 DNA reads as TGTGCCAGCAGCCTCAACTTCCGCGATGAGCAGTTCTTC. Amino acid sequence: CASSLNFRDEQFF.

This clonotype occurred many times. The CDR3 region has the DNA TGTGCCAGCAGTTTCCGGGTGGGCACAGATACGCAGTATTTT. It encodes CASSFRVGTDTQYF. V gene TRBV12-3 or TRBV12-4 combines with J gene TRBJ2-3; no firm D call. The CDR3 runs 14 residues. Trimming shortened V by 3 bases and J by 1 base, and 8 bases separated the two germline ends.

The chain has TRBV30 and TRBJ1-2; 8 bases are a match to TRBD1. V was clipped by 4 bases and J by 6 bases; unmatched bases: 10. The CDR3 consists of 14 residues. CDR1 is GTSNPN and CDR2 is SVGIG in the germline V gene (reference sequence). The DNA for the CDR3 is TGTGCCTGGAACCGACAGGGGTCAAATAATGGCTACACCTTC. It translates to CAWNRQGSNNGYTF.

V usage is TRBV20-1 and J usage is TRBJ2-3, with a possible D match to TRBD1 (5 bases). CDR1 DFQATT and CDR2 SNEGSKA come from the germline V gene (reference sequence). V lost 5 bases, J lost 10 bases, and 19 bases lay in between. CDR3 length: 13 residues. The CDR3 here is CSAGIGAPGPQYF. Here the CDR3 DNA reads TGCAGTGCTGGGATAGGGGCCCCCGGTCCGCAGTATTTT.